This T cell receptor (beta chain) was recorded in a study of T cell repertoires in cytomegalovirus infection. About the study: Both CMV infection and a matching HLA type were indicated by public TCR beta signatures. Study conclusions and caveats: Summed frequency of public TCR beta families distinguished CMV carriers with the relevant HLA. Clonotypes of TCR beta that were HLA-C-restricted and CMV-specific dominated the ex vivo response.

Germline V gene data show CDR1 as KGHSH and CDR2 as LQKENI. The CDR3 spans 15 residues. Trimming left V 3 bases short and J 9 bases short, with 18 bases between. As regards this clonotype: Its specificity is unknown.

Each CDR3 protein gets one entry after TCRdb re-called the reads with MiXCR. The table has some 300,000 distinct CDR3 sequences, about 9.1% seen once. Sample: PBMCs. V is TRBV18 and J is TRBJ2-1; unclear D gene. This TCR was recovered from a human donor in good health (CMV status not recorded). Some clones in this sample may be carry-over from other donors' samples. In nucleotides, the CDR3 is TGTGCCAGCTCACCTTTGAGGACCGAGTGGAGTGAGCAGTTCTTC. Protein sequence: CASSPLRTEWSEQFF.